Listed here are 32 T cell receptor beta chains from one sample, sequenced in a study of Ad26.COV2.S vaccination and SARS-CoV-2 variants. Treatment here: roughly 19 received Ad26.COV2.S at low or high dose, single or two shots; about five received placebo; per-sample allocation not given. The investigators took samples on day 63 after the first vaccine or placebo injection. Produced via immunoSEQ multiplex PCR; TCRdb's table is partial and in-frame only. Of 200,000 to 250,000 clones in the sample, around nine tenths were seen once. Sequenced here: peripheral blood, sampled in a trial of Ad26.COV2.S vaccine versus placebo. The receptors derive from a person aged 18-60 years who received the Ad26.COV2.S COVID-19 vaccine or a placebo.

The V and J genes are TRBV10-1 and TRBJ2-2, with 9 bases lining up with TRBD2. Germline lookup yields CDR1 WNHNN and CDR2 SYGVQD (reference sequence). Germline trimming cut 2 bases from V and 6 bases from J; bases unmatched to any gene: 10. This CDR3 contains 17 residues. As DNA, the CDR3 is TGCGCCAGCAGTGAGATGGAGGAGCGGGAGGTGGCCGGGGAGCTGTTTTTT. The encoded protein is CASSEMEEREVAGELFF.

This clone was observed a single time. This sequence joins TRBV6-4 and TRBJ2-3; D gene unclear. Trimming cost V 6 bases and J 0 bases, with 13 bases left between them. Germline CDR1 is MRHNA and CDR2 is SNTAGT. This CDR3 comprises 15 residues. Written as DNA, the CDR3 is TGTGCCAGCAGACACACAACCGACAGCACAGATACGCAGTATTTT. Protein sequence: CASRHTTDSTDTQYF.

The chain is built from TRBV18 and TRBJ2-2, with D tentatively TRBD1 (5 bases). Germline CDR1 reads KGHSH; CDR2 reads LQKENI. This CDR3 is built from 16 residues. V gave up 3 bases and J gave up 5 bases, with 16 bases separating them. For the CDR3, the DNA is TGTGCCAGCTCACCGTTCACGAGACAGAAGACCGGGGAGCTGTTTTTT. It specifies CASSPFTRQKTGELFF.

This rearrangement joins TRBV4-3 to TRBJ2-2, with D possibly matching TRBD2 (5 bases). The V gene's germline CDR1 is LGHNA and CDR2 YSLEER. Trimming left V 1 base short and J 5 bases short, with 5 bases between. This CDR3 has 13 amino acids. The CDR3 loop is CASSQGRTGELFF. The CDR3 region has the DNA TGCGCCAGCAGCCAAGGGAGGACCGGGGAGCTGTTTTTT.

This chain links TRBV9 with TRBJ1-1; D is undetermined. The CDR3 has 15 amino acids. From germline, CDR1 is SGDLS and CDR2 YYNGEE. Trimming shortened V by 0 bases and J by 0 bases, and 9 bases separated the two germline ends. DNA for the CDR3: TGTGCCAGCAGCGTAGCGGTAGGTCTGAACACTGAAGCTTTCTTT. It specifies CASSVAVGLNTEAFF.

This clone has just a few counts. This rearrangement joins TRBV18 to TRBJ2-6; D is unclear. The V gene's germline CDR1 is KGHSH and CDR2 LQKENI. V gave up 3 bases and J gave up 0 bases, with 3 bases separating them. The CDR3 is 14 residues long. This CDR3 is CASSPPSGANVLTF. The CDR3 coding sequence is TGTGCCAGCTCACCTCCCTCTGGGGCCAACGTCCTGACTTTC. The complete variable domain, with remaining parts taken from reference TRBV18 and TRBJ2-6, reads NAGVMQNPRHLVRRRGQEARLRCSPMKGHSHVYWYRQLPEEGLKFMVYLQKENIIDESGMPKERFSAEFPKEGPSILRIQQVVRGDSAAYFCASSPPSGANVLTFGAGSRLTVL.

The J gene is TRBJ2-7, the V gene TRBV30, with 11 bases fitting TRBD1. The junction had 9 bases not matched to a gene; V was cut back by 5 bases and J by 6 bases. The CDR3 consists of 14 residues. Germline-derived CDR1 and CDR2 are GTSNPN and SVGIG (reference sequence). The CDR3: CAWATGTGGREQYF. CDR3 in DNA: TGTGCCTGGGCAACCGGGACAGGGGGACGCGAGCAGTACTTC.

The CDR3 nucleotides are TGTGCCAGCAGTCCCCCCCGGACAGGGGATAATTCACCCCTCCACTTT. This encodes CASSPPRTGDNSPLHF. The chain combines TRBV7-9 with TRBJ1-6, with 9 bases that match TRBD1. This CDR3 spans 16 amino acids. Germline V gene lookup returns CDR1 SEHNR and CDR2 FQNEAQ (reference sequence). V lost 6 bases to trimming and J lost 5 bases; unmatched junction nucleotides: 8.

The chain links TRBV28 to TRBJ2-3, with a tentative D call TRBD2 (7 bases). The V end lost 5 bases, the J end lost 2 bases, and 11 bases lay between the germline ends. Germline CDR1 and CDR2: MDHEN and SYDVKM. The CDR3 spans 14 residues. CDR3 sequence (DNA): TGTGCCAGCAGTAAAGGGGGGGACACAGATACGCAGTATTTT. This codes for CASSKGGDTDTQYF. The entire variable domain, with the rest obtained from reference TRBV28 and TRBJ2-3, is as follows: DVKVTQSSRYLVKRTGEKVFLECVQDMDHENMFWYRQDPGLGLRLIYFSYDVKMKEKGDIPEGYSVSREKKERFSLILESASTNQTSMYLCASSKGGDTDTQYFGPGTRLTVL.

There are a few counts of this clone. The CDR3 protein is CASSEAPDQYGYTF. In nucleotides, the CDR3 is TGTGCCAGCAGTGAAGCCCCCGATCAGTATGGCTACACCTTC. This rearrangement joins TRBV6-1 to TRBJ1-2; no clear D gene. Per the germline V gene, CDR1 is MNHNS and CDR2 is SASEGT. V was pared by 0 bases and J by 5 bases, with 10 bases between. The CDR3 runs 14 residues.

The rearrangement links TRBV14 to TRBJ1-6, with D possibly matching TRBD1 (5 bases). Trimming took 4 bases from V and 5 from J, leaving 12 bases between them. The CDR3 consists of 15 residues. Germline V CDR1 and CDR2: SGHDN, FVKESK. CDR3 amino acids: CASSRVGPDNSPLHF. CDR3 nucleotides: TGTGCCAGCAGCCGGGTGGGACCGGATAATTCACCCCTCCACTTT.

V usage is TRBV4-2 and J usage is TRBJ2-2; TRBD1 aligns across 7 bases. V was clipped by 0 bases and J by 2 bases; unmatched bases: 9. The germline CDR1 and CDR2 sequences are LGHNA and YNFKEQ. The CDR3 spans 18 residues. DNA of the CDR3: TGTGCCAGCAGCCAAGATCCCCAGAGGGGGCTCAACACCGGGGAGCTGTTTTTT. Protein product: CASSQDPQRGLNTGELFF.

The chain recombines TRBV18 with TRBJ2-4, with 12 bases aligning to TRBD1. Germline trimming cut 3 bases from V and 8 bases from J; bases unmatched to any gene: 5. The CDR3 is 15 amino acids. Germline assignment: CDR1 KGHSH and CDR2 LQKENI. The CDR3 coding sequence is TGTGCCAGCTCACCCGCGGGGACAGGGGGCTACATTCAGTACTTC. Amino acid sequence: CASSPAGTGGYIQYF.

CDR3 nucleotide sequence: TGTGCCAGTAGTACCCGGACAGGGGGCTCCTACAATGAGCAGTTCTTC. This codes for CASSTRTGGSYNEQFF. The chain has TRBV19 and TRBJ2-1, with 10 nucleotides matching TRBD1. Germline V lookup: CDR1 LNHDA, CDR2 SQIVND (reference sequence). Trimming removed 4 bases from V and 0 bases from J; junction bases left unmatched: 3. The CDR3 is 16 amino acids.

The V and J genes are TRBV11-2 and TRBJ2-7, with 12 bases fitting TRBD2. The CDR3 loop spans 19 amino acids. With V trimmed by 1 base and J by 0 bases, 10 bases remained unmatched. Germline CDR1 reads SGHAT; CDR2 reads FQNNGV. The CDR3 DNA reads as TGTGCCAGCAGCTTAGCAGTCGGGACTAGCGGGTTCAGCTCCTACGAGCAGTACTTC. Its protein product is CASSLAVGTSGFSSYEQYF.

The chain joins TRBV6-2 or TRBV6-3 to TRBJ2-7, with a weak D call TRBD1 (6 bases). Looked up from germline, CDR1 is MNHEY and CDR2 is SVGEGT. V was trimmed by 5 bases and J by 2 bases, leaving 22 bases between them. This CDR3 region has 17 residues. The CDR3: CASSPGTWGSVAYEQYF. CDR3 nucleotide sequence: TGTGCCAGCAGTCCCGGGACATGGGGGAGCGTGGCCTACGAGCAGTACTTC.

CDR3 nucleotide sequence: TGTGCCAGCAGTCACGACAGGGTTGGTGAAAAACTGTTTTTT. Residues: CASSHDRVGEKLFF. The gene calls are TRBV27 and TRBJ1-4; 7 bases match TRBD1. Germline V gives CDR1 MNHEY, CDR2 SMNVEV (reference sequence). The CDR3 is 14 amino acids. The J segment lost 7 bases and the V segment lost 5 bases, leaving 7 bases of the junction unmatched.

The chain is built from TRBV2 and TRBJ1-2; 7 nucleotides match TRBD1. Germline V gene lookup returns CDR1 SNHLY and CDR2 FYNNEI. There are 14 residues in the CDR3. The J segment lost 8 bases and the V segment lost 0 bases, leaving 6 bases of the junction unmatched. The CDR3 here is CASSEAQGLEGYTF. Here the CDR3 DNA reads TGTGCCAGCAGTGAAGCACAGGGGTTAGAAGGCTACACCTTC.

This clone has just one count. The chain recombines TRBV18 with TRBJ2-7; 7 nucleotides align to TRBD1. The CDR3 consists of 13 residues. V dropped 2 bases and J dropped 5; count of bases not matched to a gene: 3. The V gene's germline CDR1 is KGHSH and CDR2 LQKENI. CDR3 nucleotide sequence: TGTGCCAGCTCACCAAGAGACAGGGACGAGCAGTACTTC. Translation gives CASSPRDRDEQYF.

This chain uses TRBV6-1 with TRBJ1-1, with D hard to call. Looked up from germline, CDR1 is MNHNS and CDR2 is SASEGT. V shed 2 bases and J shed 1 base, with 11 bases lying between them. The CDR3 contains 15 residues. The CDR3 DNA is TGTGCCAGCAGTGAATTGTCAGCGGCGAACACTGAAGCTTTCTTT. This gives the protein CASSELSAANTEAFF.

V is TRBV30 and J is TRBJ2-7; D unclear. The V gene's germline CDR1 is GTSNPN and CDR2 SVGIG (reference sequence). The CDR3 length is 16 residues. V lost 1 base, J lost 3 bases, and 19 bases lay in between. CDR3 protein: CAWSEPRRRRFYEQYF. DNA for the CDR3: TGTGCCTGGAGTGAACCTCGGCGCAGGAGATTCTACGAGCAGTACTTC.

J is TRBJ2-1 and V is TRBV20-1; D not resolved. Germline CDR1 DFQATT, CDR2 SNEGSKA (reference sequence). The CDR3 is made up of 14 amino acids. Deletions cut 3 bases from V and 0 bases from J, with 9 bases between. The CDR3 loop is CSASTSSSYNEQFF. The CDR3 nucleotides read TGCAGTGCTAGTACTTCGAGCTCCTACAATGAGCAGTTCTTC.

CDR3 nucleotides: TGTGCCAGTAACGTAGGGGGAAACACTGAAGCTTTCTTT. This sequence encodes CASNVGGNTEAFF. V usage is TRBV19 and J usage is TRBJ1-1, with a weak D call TRBD1 (6 bases). The CDR3 runs to 13 residues. V was shortened by 7 bases and J by 2 bases, with 11 bases between the two germline ends. Germline lookup yields CDR1 LNHDA and CDR2 SQIVND (reference sequence).

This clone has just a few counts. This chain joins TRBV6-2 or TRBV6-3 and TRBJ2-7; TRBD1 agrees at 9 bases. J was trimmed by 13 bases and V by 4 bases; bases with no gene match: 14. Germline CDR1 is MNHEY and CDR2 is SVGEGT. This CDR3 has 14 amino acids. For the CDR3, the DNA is TGTGCCAGCAGTTTCACCGGGACAGGGCTTGACGATTACTTC. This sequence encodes CASSFTGTGLDDYF.

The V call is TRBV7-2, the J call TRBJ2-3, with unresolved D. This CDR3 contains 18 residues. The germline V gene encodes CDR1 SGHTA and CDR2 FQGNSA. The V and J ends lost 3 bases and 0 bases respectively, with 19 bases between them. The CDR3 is CASSFSPSIRPSTDTQYF. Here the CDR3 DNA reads TGTGCCAGCAGCTTTAGTCCCTCGATACGTCCAAGCACAGATACGCAGTATTTT.

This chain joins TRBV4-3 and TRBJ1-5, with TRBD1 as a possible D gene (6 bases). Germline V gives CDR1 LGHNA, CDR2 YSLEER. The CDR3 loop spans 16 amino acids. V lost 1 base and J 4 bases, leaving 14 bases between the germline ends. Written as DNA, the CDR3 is TGCGCCAGCAGCCAAGGTGGGGCAGGGGAAAATCAGCCCCAGCATTTT. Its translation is CASSQGGAGENQPQHF.

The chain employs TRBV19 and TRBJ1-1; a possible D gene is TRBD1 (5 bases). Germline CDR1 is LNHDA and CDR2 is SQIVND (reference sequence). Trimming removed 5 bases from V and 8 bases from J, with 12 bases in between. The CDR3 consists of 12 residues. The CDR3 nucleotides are TGTGCCAGTAGTTGGATGGGGGACGAAGCTTTCTTT. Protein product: CASSWMGDEAFF.

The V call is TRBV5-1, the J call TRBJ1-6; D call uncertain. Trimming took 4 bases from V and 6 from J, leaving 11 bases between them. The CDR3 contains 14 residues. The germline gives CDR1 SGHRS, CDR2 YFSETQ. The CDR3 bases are TGCGCCAGCAGCAGTAGTACGACTAATTCACCCCTCCACTTT. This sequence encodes CASSSSTTNSPLHF.

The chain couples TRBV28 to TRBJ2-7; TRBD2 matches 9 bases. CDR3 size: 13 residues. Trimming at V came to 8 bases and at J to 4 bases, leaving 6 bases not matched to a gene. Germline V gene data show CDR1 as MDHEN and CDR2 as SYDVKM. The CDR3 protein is CASVASGTYEQYF. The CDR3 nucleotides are TGTGCCAGCGTCGCTAGCGGGACTTACGAGCAGTACTTC.

In DNA, the CDR3 is TGTGCCAGCAGCCTGGAGGGCATCCAGCCCCAGCATTTT. It encodes CASSLEGIQPQHF. The rearrangement joins TRBV7-3 to TRBJ1-5; D gene uncertain. This CDR3 contains 13 residues. V shed 5 bases and J shed 7 bases, with 12 bases lying between them. Germline-derived CDR1 and CDR2 are SGHTA and FQGTGA. Looking up the rest from reference TRBV7-3 and TRBJ1-5 gives the full variable domain: GAGVSQTPSNKVTEKGKYVELRCDPISGHTALYWYRQSLGQGPEFLIYFQGTGAADDSGLPNDRFFAVRPEGSVSTLKIQRTERGDSAVYLCASSLEGIQPQHFGDGTRLSIL.

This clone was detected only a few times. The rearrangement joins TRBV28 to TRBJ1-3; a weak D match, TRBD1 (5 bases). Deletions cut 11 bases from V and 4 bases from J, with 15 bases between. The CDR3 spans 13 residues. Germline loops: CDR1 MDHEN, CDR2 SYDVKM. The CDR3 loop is CAAIEGSGNTIYF. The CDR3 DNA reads TGTGCCGCCATCGAGGGGTCCGGAAACACCATATATTTT.

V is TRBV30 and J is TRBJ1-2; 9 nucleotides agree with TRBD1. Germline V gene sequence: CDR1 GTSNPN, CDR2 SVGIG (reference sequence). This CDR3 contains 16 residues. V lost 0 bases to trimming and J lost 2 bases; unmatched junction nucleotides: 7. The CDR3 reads CAWSVQSDRGNYGYTF. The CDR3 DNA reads TGTGCCTGGAGTGTACAATCGGACAGGGGAAACTATGGCTACACCTTC.